The text below deals with one TCR beta chain. These data come from a study of blood T cell repertoires in COVID-19. Study information: Sites across the United States, Italy and Spain contributed samples from acute and convalescent COVID-19. The analysed material was cDNA or gDNA that came from T cells, B-cell-depleted T cells, or PBMCs.

Source study methods: Reference gene primer amplification gave estimated nucleated cell counts. Profiled with immunoSEQ multiplex PCR; TCRdb holds only in-frame clones, not every one. The DNA gave D and trimming, while V, J and clone size come from that table. The data contain over 250,000 clones, around 89% of them singletons. CDR3 size: 13 residues. CDR1 and CDR2 from the germline V gene are MRHNA and SNTAGT. The ends were cut back, 4 bases at V and 2 bases at J, with 8 bases in the middle. The sequence was collected from a woman in her 40s who had recovered from COVID-19. This chain uses TRBV6-4 with TRBJ2-5; D is unresolved. Sample: peripheral blood. The CDR3 is CASSAELQETQYF. Here the CDR3 DNA reads TGTGCCAGCAGTGCGGAGCTACAAGAGACCCAGTACTTC.